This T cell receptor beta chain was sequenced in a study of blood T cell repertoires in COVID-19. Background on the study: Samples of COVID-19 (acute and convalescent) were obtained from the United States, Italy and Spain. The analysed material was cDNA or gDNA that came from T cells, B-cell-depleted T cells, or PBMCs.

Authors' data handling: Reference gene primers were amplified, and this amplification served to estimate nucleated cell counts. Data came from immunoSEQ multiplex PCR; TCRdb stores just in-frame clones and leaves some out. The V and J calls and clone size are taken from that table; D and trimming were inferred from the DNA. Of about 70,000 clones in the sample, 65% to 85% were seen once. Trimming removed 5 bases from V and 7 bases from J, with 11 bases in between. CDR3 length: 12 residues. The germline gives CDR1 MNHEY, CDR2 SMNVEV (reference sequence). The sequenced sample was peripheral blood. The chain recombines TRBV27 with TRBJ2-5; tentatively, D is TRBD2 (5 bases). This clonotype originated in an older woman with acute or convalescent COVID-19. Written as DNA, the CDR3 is TGTGCCAGCAGTCCCCCCAGCGGGACCCAGTACTTC. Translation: CASSPPSGTQYF.